The 24 T cell receptor beta chains presented below share a single source sample, sequenced in a study of blood T cell repertoires in COVID-19. The repertoire was sequenced with immunoSEQ multiplex PCR; TCRdb's copy has only in-frame clones and lacks some. Here the sample spans about 190,000 clones, 75% to 90% being singletons. Sequencing used peripheral blood. The source is a man aged 30 to 45 with acute or convalescent COVID-19.

As DNA, the CDR3 is TGCAGCGGGACGGGACAGGGAAACACTGAAGCTTTCTTT. It is translated as CSGTGQGNTEAFF. This chain joins TRBV29-1 and TRBJ1-1, with TRBD1 identical over 9 bases. Germline values: CDR1 SQVTM, CDR2 ANQGSEA. The CDR3 has 13 amino acids. J lost 2 bases, V lost 7 bases, and 5 bases had no gene match.

The chain employs TRBV9 and TRBJ2-3, with TRBD2 identical over 11 bases. The CDR3 spans 17 residues. Germline CDR1 is SGDLS and CDR2 is YYNGEE. The V gene end was trimmed by 0 bases and the J gene end by 5 bases; junction bases not matched to a gene: 8. CDR3: CASSVDGSGRVEDTQYF. Written as DNA, the CDR3 is TGTGCCAGCAGCGTAGATGGTAGCGGGAGGGTCGAAGATACGCAGTATTTT.

The chain links TRBV19 to TRBJ2-5, with 7 bases aligning to TRBD2. This CDR3 has 15 amino acids. V was clipped by 10 bases and J by 3 bases; unmatched bases: 14. Looked up from germline, CDR1 is LNHDA and CDR2 is SQIVND (reference sequence). CDR3 in DNA: TGTGCCACTTCCCCCAGGAAGGGGACTAAAGAGACCCAGTACTTC. It yields the protein CATSPRKGTKETQYF.

The chain combines TRBV19 with TRBJ1-5, with D hard to call. CDR3 length: 13 amino acids. Trimming took 2 bases from V and 2 from J, leaving 4 bases between them. Germline-derived CDR1 and CDR2 are LNHDA and SQIVND (reference sequence). This chain's CDR3 is CASSITGNQPQHF. The CDR3 DNA reads as TGTGCCAGTAGTATAACAGGCAATCAGCCCCAGCATTTT.

This chain links TRBV4-2 with TRBJ2-1; 12 nucleotides line up with TRBD2. The CDR3 is 19 amino acids. Trimming removed 1 base from V and 6 bases from J; junction bases left unmatched: 13. Germline V gene data show CDR1 as LGHNA and CDR2 as YNFKEQ. In DNA form, the CDR3 reads TGTGCCAGCAGCCAAGGCCTAGCGGGGGGGTTGAGGGTTGGCAATGAGCAGTTCTTC. It is translated as CASSQGLAGGLRVGNEQFF.

Concerning this clone itself: Other DNA variants within this sample encode the same CDR3. V usage is TRBV5-1 and J usage is TRBJ2-7; a weak D match, TRBD1 (5 bases). Germline CDR1 is SGHRS and CDR2 is YFSETQ. Trimming took 4 bases from V and 2 from J, leaving 10 bases between them. The CDR3 contains 13 residues. This chain's CDR3 is CASSPDRPYEQYF. The CDR3, as DNA: TGCGCCAGCAGCCCCGACAGACCCTACGAGCAGTACTTC. Variable domain in full (rest from reference TRBV5-1 and TRBJ2-7): KAGVTQTPRYLIKTRGQQVTLSCSPISGHRSVSWYQQTPGQGLQFLFEYFSETQRNKGNFPGRFSGRQFSNSRSEMNVSTLELGDSALYLCASSPDRPYEQYFGPGTRLTVT.

The chain combines TRBV30 with TRBJ1-1; 8 positions match TRBD1. CDR1 is GTSNPN and CDR2 is SVGIG in the germline V gene (reference sequence). The CDR3 sequence is 17 residues long. With 0 bases clipped from V and 4 bases from J, the junction kept 13 bases outside the gene matches. CDR3 sequence (DNA): TGTGCCTGGAGTGTAGCAGGGGGCGGGTTCCGGAGCACTGAAGCTTTCTTT. It codes for CAWSVAGGGFRSTEAFF.

This chain uses TRBV7-3 with TRBJ1-1; 12 nucleotides align to TRBD1. The ends lost 7 bases at V and 1 base at J; junction bases unmatched: 7. The CDR3 totals 16 residues. The germline CDR1 and CDR2 sequences are SGHTA and FQGTGA. CDR3 bases: TGTGCCAGCACTTCCGGGACAGGGGGCGGGAACACTGAAGCTTTCTTT. This translates into CASTSGTGGGNTEAFF.

The V and J genes are TRBV19 and TRBJ2-5; D is uncertain. CDR3 length equals 11 residues. V was trimmed by 5 bases and J by 5 bases, leaving 6 bases between them. Germline CDR1 reads LNHDA; CDR2 reads SQIVND (reference sequence). This chain's CDR3 is CASSQRETQYF. CDR3 nucleotides: TGTGCCAGTAGTCAGAGGGAGACCCAGTACTTC.

This clone is a singleton in its sample. V is TRBV11-2 and J is TRBJ1-4; no clear D. This CDR3 is 13 amino acids long. Germline V gene sequence: CDR1 SGHAT, CDR2 FQNNGV. V was pared by 1 base and J by 5 bases, with 5 bases between. The CDR3 sequence is CASSLAGNEKLFF. The DNA of the CDR3 is TGTGCCAGCAGCTTAGCGGGGAATGAAAAACTGTTTTTT.

This chain links TRBV27 with TRBJ2-1, with 10 bases that match TRBD2. CDR3 length equals 16 residues. With 2 bases clipped from V and 7 bases from J, the junction kept 8 bases outside the gene matches. Germline assignment: CDR1 MNHEY and CDR2 SMNVEV (reference sequence). The CDR3 loop is CASSLSGGALLNEQFF. CDR3 bases: TGTGCCAGCAGTTTAAGCGGGGGGGCGCTTTTGAATGAGCAGTTCTTC.

This clone was detected once. This rearrangement joins TRBV30 to TRBJ1-3; 7 bases map to TRBD1. The V gene's germline CDR1 is GTSNPN and CDR2 SVGIG (reference sequence). V shed 1 base and J 2 bases; nucleotides not matched to a gene: 5. This CDR3 is built from 15 residues. CDR3 region: CAWSAPTGTGNTIYF. CDR3 sequence (DNA): TGTGCCTGGAGTGCACCGACAGGGACTGGAAACACCATATATTTT.

The rearrangement uses TRBV6-6 and TRBJ2-5; D might be TRBD1 (5 bases). The CDR3 totals 12 residues. V was cut by 5 bases and J by 8 bases, with 12 bases left in between. Per germline, CDR1 MNHNY and CDR2 SVGAGI (reference sequence). This chain's CDR3 is CASSKTESTQYF. CDR3 nucleotide sequence: TGTGCCAGCAGTAAGACAGAGAGCACCCAGTACTTC.

This clone was counted a few times. V usage is TRBV7-9 and J usage is TRBJ1-5, with 8 bases fitting TRBD1. The V segment lost 9 bases and the J segment 3 bases; nucleotides outside the gene matches: 4. CDR1 and CDR2 (germline): SEHNR, FQNEAQ (reference sequence). The CDR3 length is 13 residues. CDR3 nucleotides: TGTGCCAGTGGACAGGGCTCCAATCAGCCCCAGCATTTT. It is translated as CASGQGSNQPQHF.

This rearrangement joins TRBV25-1 to TRBJ2-3, with D perhaps matching TRBD1 (5 bases). Per germline, CDR1 MGHDK and CDR2 SYGVNS. The V gene lost 5 bases and the J gene lost 3 bases, with 9 bases spanning the gap. This CDR3 has 13 residues. The chain's CDR3 is CASSPTGTDTQYF. The CDR3 region has the DNA TGTGCCAGCAGTCCTACAGGAACAGATACGCAGTATTTT.

The chain couples TRBV6-5 to TRBJ2-7; TRBD1 agrees at 10 bases. CDR1 is MNHEY, CDR2 SVGAGI, per germline. V lost 2 bases and J lost 2; bases outside the gene matches: 6. This CDR3 is built from 16 residues. CDR3: CASSYTDRGRAYEQYF. The CDR3 coding sequence is TGTGCCAGCAGTTACACCGACAGGGGGCGCGCCTACGAGCAGTACTTC.

The CDR3 DNA is TGCGCCAGCAGCGTCGCGCCCTCTGGAAACACCATATATTTT. Its translation is CASSVAPSGNTIYF. This chain connects TRBV5-1 to TRBJ1-3; D is unresolved. The CDR3 is 14 residues long. Trimming pared 4 bases from V and 0 bases from J, leaving 8 bases between. CDR1 and CDR2 from the germline V gene are SGHRS and YFSETQ. Variable domain in full (rest from reference TRBV5-1 and TRBJ1-3): KAGVTQTPRYLIKTRGQQVTLSCSPISGHRSVSWYQQTPGQGLQFLFEYFSETQRNKGNFPGRFSGRQFSNSRSEMNVSTLELGDSALYLCASSVAPSGNTIYFGEGSWLTVV.

The chain joins TRBV29-1 to TRBJ2-1; D is uncertain. Trimming removed 7 bases at V and 0 bases at J, with 16 bases between. CDR3 length: 15 amino acids. Germline V CDR1 and CDR2: SQVTM, ANQGSEA. CDR3 DNA sequence: TGCAGCGGCCGACCGGGTCAGAGCTCCTACAATGAGCAGTTCTTC. Residues: CSGRPGQSSYNEQFF.

The chain employs TRBV27 and TRBJ1-1, with 8 nucleotides matching TRBD1. The length of the CDR3 is 13 residues. Per the germline V gene, CDR1 is MNHEY and CDR2 is SMNVEV (reference sequence). V was pared by 8 bases and J by 5 bases, with 7 bases of the junction left unmatched. CDR3 DNA sequence: TGTGCCAGCCGCAGACAGGGGAGTACTGAAGCTTTCTTT. Translation: CASRRQGSTEAFF.

The CDR3 DNA sequence: TGTGCCAGCAGCTGGGAGACAGGGGCGGCCGGGGAGCTGTTTTTT. Residues: CASSWETGAAGELFF. The chain carries TRBV5-4 and TRBJ2-2; 8 bases agree with TRBD1. The J segment lost 6 bases and the V segment lost 3 bases, leaving 7 bases of the junction unmatched. Germline V gives CDR1 SGHNT, CDR2 YYREEE (reference sequence). The CDR3 is 15 amino acids.

The rearrangement uses TRBV2 and TRBJ2-7; D is possibly TRBD1 (5 bases). V was clipped by 5 bases and J by 11 bases, with 16 bases between them. The CDR3 has 12 amino acids. CDR1 and CDR2 from the germline V gene are SNHLY and FYNNEI. The CDR3 is CASSLQVSVEYF. Here the CDR3 DNA reads TGTGCCAGCAGTCTACAGGTGAGCGTCGAGTACTTC.

The chain employs TRBV2 and TRBJ1-5; 8 positions match TRBD1. V lost 4 bases, J lost 0 bases, and 5 bases stayed unmatched. Looked up from germline, CDR1 is SNHLY and CDR2 is FYNNEI. The CDR3 length is 16 residues. This CDR3 reads CASSGQGKTSNQPQHF. The CDR3 nucleotides are TGTGCCAGCAGTGGACAGGGGAAAACTAGCAATCAGCCCCAGCATTTT.

This clone was found once. The chain combines TRBV3-1 (or the pseudogene TRBV3-2) with TRBJ2-2, with D possibly TRBD1 on 6 matching bases. The germline V and J ends were trimmed by 3 bases and 6 bases, with 11 bases remaining between them. CDR3 length: 14 amino acids. Germline V lookup: CDR1 LGHDT, CDR2 YNNKEL (reference sequence). For the CDR3, the DNA is TGTGCCAGCAGCCATTGGACAGCCCCCGGGGAGCTGTTTTTT. Translating it yields CASSHWTAPGELFF.

The rearrangement links TRBV5-1 to TRBJ2-7, with D possibly matching TRBD2 (6 bases). The V gene's germline CDR1 is SGHRS and CDR2 YFSETQ. V was pared by 5 bases and J by 2 bases, with 11 bases between. The CDR3 has 13 residues. The CDR3 sequence: CASRTGGAYEQYF. CDR3 nucleotide sequence: TGCGCCAGCAGAACCGGGGGAGCCTACGAGCAGTACTTC.